These T cell receptor beta chains were read from a single sample in a study of T cell changes during pregnancy in multiple sclerosis. Sequencing was performed with immunoSEQ multiplex PCR; in TCRdb, only in-frame clones are kept and a portion is missing. Of about 42,000 clones in the sample, 91% are singletons; the top ten hold 0.5%. The sample was CD4+ T cells from peripheral blood mononuclear cells, taken in the second trimester of pregnancy. All receptors derive from a female donor in good health, enrolled as a control in a pregnancy study. CDR3s leave out the opening cysteine and the closing phenylalanine or tryptophan. The D gene is left open where the match is weak.

v_gene	d_gene	CDR3aa
TRBV28	.	ASMFGGLDGYT
TRBV5-1	.	ASSRQPRETQY
TRBV5-1	.	ASSEGWATDTQY
TRBV28	TRBD1	ATGTATGANVLT
TRBV6-4	.	ASSPFESSYNEQF
TRBV6-6	.	ASSYSGQPAGQPQH
TRBV5-6	TRBD2	ASSFQILAESTDTQY
TRBV6-6	.	ASSTGVSGYT
TRBV7-3	.	ASSVQGNTEAF
TRBV10-3	TRBD1	AISRTGGSEISNTGELF
TRBV5-1	TRBD1	ASSPGGSGNTIY
TRBV30	TRBD2	AWRGQLAGNEQF
TRBV7-3	TRBD1	ASSPDRGNTIY
TRBV4-1	.	ASSHVYGRGGVYNEQF
TRBV5-6	TRBD2	ASSFVLVGGRNNEQF
TRBV11-1	.	ASSLTRTTTYEQY
TRBV10-3	TRBD1	ATTAQAQGTSNQPQH
TRBV27	TRBD1	ASSLSWGQGLTEAF
TRBV30	.	AWSTGNSGNTIY
TRBV4-2	.	ASSQVEGVSGANVLT
TRBV2	.	ASRQVLGNQPQH
TRBV7-9	TRBD1	ASSYSRDRARDEQY
TRBV4-2	.	ASSPRQEQETQY
TRBV5-1	.	ASSPDISYEQY
TRBV18	TRBD1	ASSSEQGVSGYT
TRBV18	.	ASSPTGRETQY
TRBV27	.	ASSSPASAGTDTQY
TRBV4-1	.	ASSRGLRETQY
TRBV7-3	.	ASSPGGNSYNEQF
TRBV5-1	TRBD1	ASSPVAGGFQPQH
TRBV7-3	.	ASSRDSRKEQF
TRBV4-2	TRBD2	ASSQGREWNIQY
TRBV5-8	.	ASSFMLGLSYEQY
TRBV30	.	AWQGLAETEAF
TRBV28	TRBD1	ASSSPGTDTEAF
TRBV7-2	TRBD2	ASSFIGGGAGWGTDTQY
TRBV27	.	ASRLNRLGYGYT
TRBV7-8	.	ASSPRRQAAYEQY
TRBV28	.	ATYTPEAGSGNTIY
TRBV5-1	.	ASSLAGGETQY
TRBV18	TRBD2	ASSPLAGAPETQY
TRBV11-1	.	ASSSSGVGEETQY
TRBV9	TRBD1	ASSDQPGQGTEAF
TRBV5-4	.	ASSVDSYEQC
TRBV9	.	ASSVEGTGFFGRNEQF
TRBV28	.	ASSLGPDRRGEQY
TRBV10-2	.	ASSDRGGGDTEAF
TRBV6-1	.	ASVPRGGDYGYT
TRBV27	.	ASSLIASYEQY